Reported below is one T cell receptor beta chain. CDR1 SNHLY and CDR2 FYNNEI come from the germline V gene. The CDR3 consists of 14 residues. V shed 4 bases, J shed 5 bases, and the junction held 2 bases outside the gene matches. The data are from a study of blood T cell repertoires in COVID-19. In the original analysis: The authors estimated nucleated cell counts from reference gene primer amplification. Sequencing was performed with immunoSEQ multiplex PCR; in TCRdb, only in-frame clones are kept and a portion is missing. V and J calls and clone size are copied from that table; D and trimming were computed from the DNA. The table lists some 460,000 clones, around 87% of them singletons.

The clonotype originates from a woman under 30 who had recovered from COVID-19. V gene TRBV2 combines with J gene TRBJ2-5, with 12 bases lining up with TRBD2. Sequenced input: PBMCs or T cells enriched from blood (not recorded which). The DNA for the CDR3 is TGTGCCAGCAGTGGACTAGCGGGGGAGGAGACCCAGTACTTC. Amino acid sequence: CASSGLAGEETQYF.